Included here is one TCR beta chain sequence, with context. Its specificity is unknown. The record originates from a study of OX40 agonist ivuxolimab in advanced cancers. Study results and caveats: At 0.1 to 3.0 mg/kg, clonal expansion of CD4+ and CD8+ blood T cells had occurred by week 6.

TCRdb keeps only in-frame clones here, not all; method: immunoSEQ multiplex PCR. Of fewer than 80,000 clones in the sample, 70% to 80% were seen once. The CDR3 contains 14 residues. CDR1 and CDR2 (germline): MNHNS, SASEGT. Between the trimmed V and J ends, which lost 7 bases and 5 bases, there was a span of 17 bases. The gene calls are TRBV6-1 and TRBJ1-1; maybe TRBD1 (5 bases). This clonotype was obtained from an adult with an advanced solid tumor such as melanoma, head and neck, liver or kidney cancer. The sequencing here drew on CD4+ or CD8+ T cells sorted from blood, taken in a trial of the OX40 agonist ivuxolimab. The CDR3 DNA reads TGTGCCAGCAACCCGCAGGGTTCGGGAACTGAAGCTTTCTTT. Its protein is CASNPQGSGTEAFF.